What follows is one T cell receptor beta chain and its context. These data belong to a study of post-analysis software for immune sequencing data. Prepared libraries of TCR beta cDNA carried unique molecular identifiers. TCRdb independently ran MiXCR on the PCR reads; one entry per CDR3 protein. The table records around 700,000 distinct CDR3 sequences, approximately 60% of them present only once. The sequenced sample consisted of blood. The receptor's source is a girl aged 2-10 years with multiple sclerosis.

The CDR3: CSVEDPGSGVAQYF. The CDR3 region has the DNA TGCAGCGTTGAAGACCCGGGTAGCGGGGTTGCGCAGTATTTT. The chain employs TRBV29-1 and TRBJ2-3; TRBD2 aligns across 8 bases. Germline V lookup: CDR1 SQVTM, CDR2 ANQGSEA. The junction had 9 bases not matched to a gene; V was cut back by 0 bases and J by 10 bases. CDR3 length: 14 residues.